One sample yielded the 7 T cell receptor beta chains listed below, sequenced in a study of blood T cell repertoires in COVID-19 (dated by TCRdb to between 2020 and 2021). Libraries were built with the immunoSEQ multiplex PCR assay. Imported from immuneACCESS, the table was reduced by TCRdb to in-frame sequences with V and J called. These copies leave out some clones; in studies compared against another copy, an unresolved V gene accounts for under half, and the cause of the remainder is not known. This sample holds about 170,000 clones; approximately 85% were observed only once. The ten largest account for around 6.9% of the sample. The sequencing sample was made of peripheral blood. The receptors derive from a man older than 75 with COVID-19, enrolled during active disease.

The chain combines TRBV19 with TRBJ2-5; D might be TRBD1 (5 bases). V was trimmed by 2 bases and J by 0 bases, leaving 7 bases between them. The CDR3 is made up of 14 amino acids. Germline V CDR1 and CDR2: LNHDA, SQIVND (reference sequence). CDR3: CASSIQGHQETQYF. The CDR3, as DNA: TGTGCCAGTAGTATACAGGGTCACCAAGAGACCCAGTACTTC.

In its sample, this clone was seen a few times. The gene calls are TRBV28 and TRBJ1-2, with D tentatively TRBD1 (6 bases). The length of the CDR3 is 12 residues. The V and J ends lost 4 bases and 8 bases respectively, with 11 bases between them. Germline V gives CDR1 MDHEN, CDR2 SYDVKM. CDR3 in DNA: TGTGCCAGCAGTTACAACACAGGGGGCTACACCTTC. Translated, it gives CASSYNTGGYTF.

V and J are TRBV18 and TRBJ1-1, with 9 nucleotides matching TRBD1. The junction had 7 bases not matched to a gene; V was cut back by 3 bases and J by 5 bases. CDR1 and CDR2 from the germline V gene are KGHSH and LQKENI. The CDR3 sequence is 15 residues long. As DNA, the CDR3 is TGTGCCAGCTCACCTGATCCGGACAGGGGAACTGAAGCTTTCTTT. This codes for CASSPDPDRGTEAFF.

The chain is built from TRBV5-6 and TRBJ1-5; tentative D call: TRBD1 (6 bases). Germline V gives CDR1 SGHDT, CDR2 YYEEEE. V was clipped by 0 bases and J by 0 bases, with 10 bases between them. The CDR3 is 16 amino acids. CDR3 amino acids: CASSLGGRVSNQPQHF. CDR3 nucleotide sequence: TGTGCCAGCAGCTTGGGGGGGCGGGTTAGCAATCAGCCCCAGCATTTT.

This clone was found once. The chain employs TRBV10-3 and TRBJ2-3; the match to TRBD1 covers 10 bases. The J segment lost 5 bases and the V segment lost 4 bases, leaving 6 bases of the junction unmatched. CDR3 size: 15 residues. CDR1 ENHRY and CDR2 SYGVKD come from the germline V gene. The CDR3 region has the DNA TGTGCCATCAGTGCCGGGACAGGGGAGGGAGATACGCAGTATTTT. Amino acids: CAISAGTGEGDTQYF.

This chain connects TRBV18 to TRBJ1-3; a possible D gene is TRBD1 (5 bases). There are 14 residues in the CDR3. The V end was cut by 6 bases, the J end by 1 base, with 10 bases between. Germline V gene data show CDR1 as KGHSH and CDR2 as LQKENI. The CDR3 reads CASSAGGSGNTIYF. CDR3 bases: TGTGCCAGCTCCGCGGGGGGATCTGGAAACACCATATATTTT.

The V call is TRBV11-2, the J call TRBJ1-6; a possible D gene is TRBD1 (6 bases). CDR1 is SGHAT, CDR2 FQNNGV, per germline. This CDR3 is built from 17 residues. The V end lost 1 base, the J end lost 6 bases, and 16 bases lay between the germline ends. Here the CDR3 reads CASSLGGPADSNSPLHF. The CDR3 DNA sequence: TGTGCCAGCAGCTTAGGAGGTCCGGCGGACAGTAATTCACCCCTCCACTTT.